One sample yielded the 25 T cell receptor beta chains listed below, sequenced in a study of Ad26.COV2.S vaccination and SARS-CoV-2 variants. Profiling relied on immunoSEQ multiplex PCR, and the TCRdb table lists in-frame clones only, not all of them. The sample lists around 300,000 clones, less than 90% occurring once. Treatment denoted: some 20 received Ad26.COV2.S at low or high dose, single or two shots; about 5 received placebo; per-sample allocation not given. Day 63 following the first vaccine or placebo injection was when the samples were taken. The sample consisted of peripheral blood, taken in a trial of Ad26.COV2.S vaccine versus placebo. The receptors stem from a person between 18 and 65 years old who received the Ad26.COV2.S COVID-19 vaccine or a placebo.

The chain carries TRBV6-5 and TRBJ1-1, with 9 nucleotides matching TRBD1. The CDR3 runs 15 residues. V lost 2 bases, J lost 2 bases, and 3 bases stayed unmatched. Germline CDR1 MNHEY, CDR2 SVGAGI. The CDR3: CASSYRTGVNTEAFF. CDR3 sequence (DNA): TGTGCCAGCAGTTACAGGACAGGGGTTAACACTGAAGCTTTCTTT.

V usage is TRBV7-2 and J usage is TRBJ2-5; D ambiguous. The length of the CDR3 is 14 residues. In germline, CDR1 is SGHTA, CDR2 FQGNSA. The ends were cut back, 7 bases at V and 1 base at J, with 13 bases in the middle. DNA for the CDR3: TGTGCCAGCACTCCTCCGTCTCCCCAAGAGACCCAGTACTTC. Protein product: CASTPPSPQETQYF.

This chain links TRBV7-3 with TRBJ1-2, with 7 positions matching TRBD1. V shed 2 bases and J 6 bases; nucleotides not matched to a gene: 3. Germline assignment: CDR1 SGHTA and CDR2 FQGTGA. The CDR3 is 13 amino acids. The CDR3 protein is CASSLQGDHGYTF. CDR3 bases: TGTGCCAGCAGCTTACAGGGGGATCATGGCTACACCTTC.

V and J are TRBV7-8 and TRBJ1-5, with a tentative D call TRBD1 (6 bases). This CDR3 comprises 16 residues. CDR1 is SGHVS and CDR2 is FQNEAQ in the germline V gene. The V end was cut by 5 bases, the J end by 0 bases, with 14 bases between. The chain's CDR3 is CASSASGALSNQPQHF. In nucleotides, the CDR3 is TGTGCCAGCAGCGCCTCAGGGGCACTTAGCAATCAGCCCCAGCATTTT.

As for this clone: Other DNA variants within this sample encode the same CDR3. The chain uses TRBV7-2 and TRBJ2-3, with D unresolved. Trimming took off 1 base at V and 2 bases at J, with 4 bases between the two ends. Germline CDR1 reads SGHTA; CDR2 reads FQGNSA. The CDR3 contains 13 residues. CDR3 in amino acids: CASSLDNTDTQYF. CDR3 DNA sequence: TGTGCCAGCAGCTTAGACAACACAGATACGCAGTATTTT. The full variable domain, in which reference TRBV7-2 and TRBJ2-3 provide the parts outside the CDR3, is GAGVSQSPSNKVTEKGKDVELRCDPISGHTALYWYRQSLGQGLEFLIYFQGNSAPDKSGLPSDRFSAERTGGSVSTLTIQRTQQEDSAVYLCASSLDNTDTQYFGPGTRLTVL.

V usage is TRBV13 and J usage is TRBJ2-1; D unresolved. V lost 3 bases to trimming and J lost 8 bases, with 5 bases between them. Germline values: CDR1 PRHDT, CDR2 FYEKMQ (reference sequence). CDR3 length: 11 amino acids. CDR3 coding DNA: TGTGCCAGCAGCTTTCATCATGAGCAGTTCTTC. This sequence encodes CASSFHHEQFF.

The rearrangement joins TRBV6-5 to TRBJ2-1; D ambiguous. The length of the CDR3 is 12 residues. The germline V and J ends were trimmed by 0 bases and 6 bases, with 3 bases remaining between them. Germline CDR1 reads MNHEY; CDR2 reads SVGAGI. CDR3 nucleotide sequence: TGTGCCAGCAGTTACTCAGGCAATGAGCAGTTCTTC. Translated, it gives CASSYSGNEQFF.

This chain links TRBV18 with TRBJ2-5, with unresolved D. The CDR3 length is 12 residues. The V and J ends lost 5 bases and 1 base respectively, with 5 bases between them. Per germline, CDR1 KGHSH and CDR2 LQKENI. CDR3 nucleotide sequence: TGTGCCAGCTCATACACCCAAGAGACCCAGTACTTC. Amino acid sequence: CASSYTQETQYF.

The V gene is TRBV9, the J gene TRBJ2-4; D is undetermined. CDR1 is SGDLS and CDR2 is YYNGEE in the germline V gene. The CDR3 extends over 13 amino acids. Deletions cut 0 bases from V and 3 bases from J, with 4 bases between. CDR3 nucleotides: TGTGCCAGCAGCGTAGGGGGCAAAAACATTCAGTACTTC. Its translation: CASSVGGKNIQYF.

The genes are TRBV7-3 and TRBJ1-2; tentatively, D is TRBD1 (5 bases). The germline V gene has CDR1 SGHTA and CDR2 FQGTGA. CDR3 length: 14 residues. Trimming took 5 bases from V and 3 from J, leaving 13 bases between them. CDR3 sequence: CASSPGTEYYGYTF. DNA of the CDR3: TGTGCCAGCAGCCCCGGGACGGAGTACTATGGCTACACCTTC.

The V call is TRBV4-3, the J call TRBJ2-7; 9 nucleotides line up with TRBD1. The CDR3 is 16 residues long. Losses at the gene ends were 0 bases for V and 1 base for J; bases not matched to a gene: 4. Germline V CDR1 and CDR2: LGHNA, YSLEER. CDR3 sequence reads: CASSQDLGQGSYEQYF. CDR3 nucleotides: TGCGCCAGCAGCCAAGATCTAGGACAGGGGTCCTACGAGCAGTACTTC.

The chain couples TRBV7-2 to TRBJ2-7, with D tentatively TRBD2 (6 bases). The CDR3 is 11 amino acids. V lost 6 bases and J 12 bases, leaving 15 bases between the germline ends. Germline CDR1 reads SGHTA; CDR2 reads FQGNSA. DNA for the CDR3: TGTGCCAGCAGTAGTCTGGGACTGTCGTACTTC. Its protein product is CASSSLGLSYF.

CDR3 sequence (DNA): TGTGCCAGCAGCGTAGACTTGCGAGATACGCAGTATTTT. It encodes CASSVDLRDTQYF. This chain links TRBV9 with TRBJ2-3; D unresolved. Germline CDR1 reads SGDLS; CDR2 reads YYNGEE. This CDR3 has 13 amino acids. The germline V and J ends were trimmed by 0 bases and 5 bases, with 7 bases remaining between them.

The chain recombines TRBV12-5 with TRBJ2-7; tentatively, D is TRBD1 (5 bases). Trimming shortened V by 5 bases and J by 0 bases, and 8 bases separated the two germline ends. Germline loops: CDR1 LGHNT, CDR2 FRNRAP. This CDR3 has 13 amino acids. CDR3 residues: CASGPDNSYEQYF. CDR3 bases: TGTGCTAGTGGTCCGGACAACTCCTACGAGCAGTACTTC. Variable domain in full (rest from reference TRBV12-5 and TRBJ2-7): DARVTQTPRHKVTEMGQEVTMRCQPILGHNTVFWYRQTMMQGLELLAYFRNRAPLDDSGMPKDRFSAEMPDATLATLKIQPSEPRDSAVYFCASGPDNSYEQYFGPGTRLTVT.

The chain is built from TRBV18 and TRBJ2-7; 9 bases line up with TRBD2. Germline values: CDR1 KGHSH, CDR2 LQKENI. The ends lost 3 bases at V and 2 bases at J; junction bases unmatched: 8. The CDR3 spans 16 residues. Here the CDR3 reads CASSPLAGGEAYEQYF. The CDR3 DNA follows: TGTGCCAGCTCACCTCTCGCGGGGGGGGAAGCCTACGAGCAGTACTTC.

The chain uses TRBV19 and TRBJ1-2; 7 bases match TRBD1. Per germline, CDR1 LNHDA and CDR2 SQIVND (reference sequence). The CDR3 spans 16 residues. The trim removed 3 bases at V and 4 bases at J, leaving 11 bases unmatched. CDR3 in amino acids: CASSMPGQGDTYGYTF. The DNA of the CDR3 is TGTGCCAGTAGTATGCCTGGGCAGGGGGATACCTATGGCTACACCTTC.

The chain employs TRBV9 and TRBJ2-4; perhaps TRBD2 as D (7 bases). Trimming left V 4 bases short and J 6 bases short, with 20 bases between. The CDR3 sequence is 16 residues long. Per the germline V gene, CDR1 is SGDLS and CDR2 is YYNGEE. CDR3: CASSPRGGARGNIQYF. CDR3 DNA: TGTGCCAGCAGCCCCCGTGGGGGGGCGCGAGGAAACATTCAGTACTTC.

V gene TRBV29-1 combines with J gene TRBJ2-3; TRBD1 is a possible D gene (6 bases). This CDR3 contains 12 residues. V lost 2 bases to trimming and J lost 5 bases, with 8 bases between them. In germline, CDR1 is SQVTM, CDR2 ANQGSEA. The CDR3 DNA reads as TGCAGCGTTGAATGGGGGCAAGATACGCAGTATTTT. Its protein is CSVEWGQDTQYF.

V and J are TRBV28 and TRBJ1-1; D call uncertain. There are 14 residues in the CDR3. Trimming stripped 6 bases from V and 4 bases from J, with 15 bases between. The germline gives CDR1 MDHEN, CDR2 SYDVKM. Written as DNA, the CDR3 is TGTGCCAGCAGCCTAATGGGCAGGATCACTGAAGCTTTCTTT. Its protein is CASSLMGRITEAFF.

The chain links TRBV4-1 to TRBJ2-1; 9 nucleotides align to TRBD2. Trimming took 0 bases from V and 4 from J; bases not matched to a gene: 7. The germline CDR1 and CDR2 sequences are MGHRA and YSYEKL. The CDR3 runs to 17 residues. Here the CDR3 reads CASSQELAGDGYNEQFF. The DNA for the CDR3 is TGCGCCAGCAGCCAAGAGTTAGCGGGAGATGGATACAATGAGCAGTTCTTC.

The rearrangement joins TRBV3-1 (or the pseudogene TRBV3-2) to TRBJ1-5, with no clear D. This CDR3 comprises 12 residues. CDR1 is LGHDT and CDR2 is YNNKEL in the germline V gene (reference sequence). Trimming shortened V by 1 base and J by 5 bases, and 3 bases separated the two germline ends. The CDR3 is CASSQVDQPQHF. The CDR3 nucleotides are TGTGCCAGCAGCCAAGTCGATCAGCCCCAGCATTTT.

The chain combines TRBV30 with TRBJ1-1; TRBD1 is a possible D gene (5 bases). Trimming cost V 7 bases and J 4 bases, with 13 bases left between them. Per the germline V gene, CDR1 is GTSNPN and CDR2 is SVGIG (reference sequence). The CDR3 loop spans 12 amino acids. The CDR3 spells CAFRRDLTEAFF. As DNA, the CDR3 is TGTGCCTTTCGGAGGGACCTCACTGAAGCTTTCTTT.

CDR3 sequence reads: CASSFSSGGPQSYNEQFF. As DNA, the CDR3 is TGTGCCAGCAGCTTTTCCAGCGGGGGGCCTCAATCCTACAATGAGCAGTTCTTC. V gene TRBV7-9 combines with J gene TRBJ2-1, with TRBD2 matching 9 bases. The CDR3 is 18 residues long. Germline lookup yields CDR1 SEHNR and CDR2 FQNEAQ (reference sequence). V shed 3 bases and J 1 base; nucleotides not matched to a gene: 10.

The chain couples TRBV12-3 or TRBV12-4 to TRBJ2-1; TRBD1 might be the D (6 bases). V was trimmed by 7 bases and J by 6 bases, leaving 10 bases between them. This CDR3 is 12 amino acids long. This CDR3 reads CASTTGFNEQFF. The CDR3 nucleotides read TGTGCCAGCACCACAGGGTTCAATGAGCAGTTCTTC.

This clone was counted once. This sequence joins TRBV3-1 (or the pseudogene TRBV3-2) and TRBJ2-7; 8 bases are a match to TRBD2. The CDR3 is 19 amino acids. The germline gives CDR1 LGHDT, CDR2 YNNKEL (reference sequence). V trimming: 0 bases; J trimming: 6 bases; junction bases outside the gene matches: 19. The CDR3 protein is CASSQDNPGLAGGLIEQYF. CDR3 DNA: TGTGCCAGCAGCCAAGATAATCCGGGGCTAGCGGGTGGTTTGATCGAGCAGTACTTC.